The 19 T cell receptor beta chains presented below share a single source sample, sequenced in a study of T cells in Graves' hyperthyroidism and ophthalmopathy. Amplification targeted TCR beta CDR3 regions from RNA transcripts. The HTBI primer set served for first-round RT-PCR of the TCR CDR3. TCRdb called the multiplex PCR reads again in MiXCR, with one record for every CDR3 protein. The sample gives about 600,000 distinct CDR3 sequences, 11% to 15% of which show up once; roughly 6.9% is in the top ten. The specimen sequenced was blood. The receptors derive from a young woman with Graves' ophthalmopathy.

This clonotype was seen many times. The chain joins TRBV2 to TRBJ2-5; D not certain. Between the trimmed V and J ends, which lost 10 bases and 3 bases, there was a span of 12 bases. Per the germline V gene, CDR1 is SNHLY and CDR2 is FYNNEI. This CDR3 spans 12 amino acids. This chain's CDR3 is CANWTVEETQYF. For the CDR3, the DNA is TGTGCCAACTGGACGGTAGAAGAGACCCAGTACTTC.

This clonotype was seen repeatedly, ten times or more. The CDR3 spells CAGRSGTGDSNTQYF. CDR3 DNA sequence: TGTGCCGGCCGCTCCGGGACAGGGGATTCAAATACGCAGTATTTT. The chain recombines TRBV7-9 with TRBJ2-3, with 10 bases fitting TRBD1. Germline loops: CDR1 SEHNR, CDR2 FQNEAQ (reference sequence). Losses at the gene ends were 11 bases for V and 7 bases for J; bases not matched to a gene: 15. This CDR3 spans 15 amino acids.

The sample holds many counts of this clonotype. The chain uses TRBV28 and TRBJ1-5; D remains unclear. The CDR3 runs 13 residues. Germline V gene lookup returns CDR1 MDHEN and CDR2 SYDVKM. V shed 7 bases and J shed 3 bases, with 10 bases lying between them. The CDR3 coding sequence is TGTGCCAGCACCTCCACCGTCAATCAGCCCCAGCATTTT. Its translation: CASTSTVNQPQHF. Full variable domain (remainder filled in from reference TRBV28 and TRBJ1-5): DVKVTQSSRYLVKRTGEKVFLECVQDMDHENMFWYRQDPGLGLRLIYFSYDVKMKEKGDIPEGYSVSREKKERFSLILESASTNQTSMYLCASTSTVNQPQHFGDGTRLSIL.

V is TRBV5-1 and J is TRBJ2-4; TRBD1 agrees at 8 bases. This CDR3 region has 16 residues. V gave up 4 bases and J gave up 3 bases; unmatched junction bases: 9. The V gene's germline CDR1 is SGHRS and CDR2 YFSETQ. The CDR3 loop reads CASSQVGRGHKNIQYF. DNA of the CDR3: TGCGCCAGCAGCCAAGTAGGCAGGGGGCACAAAAACATTCAGTACTTC.

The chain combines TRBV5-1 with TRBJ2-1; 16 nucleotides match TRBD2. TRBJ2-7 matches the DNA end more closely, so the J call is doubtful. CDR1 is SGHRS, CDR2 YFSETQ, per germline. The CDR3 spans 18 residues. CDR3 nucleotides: TGCGCCAGCAGCCAGGGACTAGCGGGAGGGCCTTCCTACAATGAGCAGTACTTC. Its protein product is CASSQGLAGGPSYNEQYF.

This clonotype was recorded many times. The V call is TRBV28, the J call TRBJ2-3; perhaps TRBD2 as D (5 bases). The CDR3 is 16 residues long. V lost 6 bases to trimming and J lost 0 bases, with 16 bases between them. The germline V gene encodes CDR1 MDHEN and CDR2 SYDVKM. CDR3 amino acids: CASSSRTRTSTDTQYF. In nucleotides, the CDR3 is TGTGCCAGCAGCTCTCGTACTAGAACTAGCACAGATACGCAGTATTTT.

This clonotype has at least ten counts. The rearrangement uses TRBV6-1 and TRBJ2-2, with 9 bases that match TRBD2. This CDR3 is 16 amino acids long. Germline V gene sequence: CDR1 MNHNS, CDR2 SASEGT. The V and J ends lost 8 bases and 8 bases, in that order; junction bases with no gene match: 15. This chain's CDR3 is CASLDNLAGAEGELFF. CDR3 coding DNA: TGTGCCAGCTTAGACAATTTAGCGGGAGCCGAGGGGGAGCTGTTTTTT.

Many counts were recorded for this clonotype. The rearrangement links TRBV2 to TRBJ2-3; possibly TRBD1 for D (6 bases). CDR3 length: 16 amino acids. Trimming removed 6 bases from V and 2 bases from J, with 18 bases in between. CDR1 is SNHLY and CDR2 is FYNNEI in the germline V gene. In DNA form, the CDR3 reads TGTGCCAGCAGCGCACCCTCAGGGGCGAACACAGATACGCAGTATTTT. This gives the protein CASSAPSGANTDTQYF.

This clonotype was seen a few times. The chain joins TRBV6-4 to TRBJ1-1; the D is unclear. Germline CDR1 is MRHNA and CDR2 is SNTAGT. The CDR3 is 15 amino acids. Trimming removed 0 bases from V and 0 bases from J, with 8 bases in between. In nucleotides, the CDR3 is TGTGCCAGCAGTGACTCCCCAGGATTGAACACTGAAGCTTTCTTT. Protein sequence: CASSDSPGLNTEAFF.

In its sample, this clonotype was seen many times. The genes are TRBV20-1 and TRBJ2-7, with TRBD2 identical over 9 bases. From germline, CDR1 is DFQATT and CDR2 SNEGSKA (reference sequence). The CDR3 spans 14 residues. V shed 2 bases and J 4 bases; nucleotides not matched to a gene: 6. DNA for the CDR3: TGCAGTGCTAGACGGAGCGGGAGGATATACGAGCAGTACTTC. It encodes CSARRSGRIYEQYF.

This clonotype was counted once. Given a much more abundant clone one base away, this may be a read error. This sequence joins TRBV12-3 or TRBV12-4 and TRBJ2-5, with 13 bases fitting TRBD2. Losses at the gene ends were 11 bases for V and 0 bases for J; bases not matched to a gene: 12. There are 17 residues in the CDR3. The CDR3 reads CAASDFGLAGDQETQYF. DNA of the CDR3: TGTGCCGCCAGTGATTTTGGACTAGCGGGAGACCAAGAGACCCAGTACTTC.

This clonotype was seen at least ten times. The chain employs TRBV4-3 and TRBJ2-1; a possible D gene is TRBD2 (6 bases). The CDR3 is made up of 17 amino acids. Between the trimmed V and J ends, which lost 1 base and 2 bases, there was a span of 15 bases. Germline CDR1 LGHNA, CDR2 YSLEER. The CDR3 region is CASSQVGAGRPYNEQFF. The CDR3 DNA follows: TGCGCCAGCAGCCAAGTGGGTGCCGGGAGACCCTACAATGAGCAGTTCTTC.

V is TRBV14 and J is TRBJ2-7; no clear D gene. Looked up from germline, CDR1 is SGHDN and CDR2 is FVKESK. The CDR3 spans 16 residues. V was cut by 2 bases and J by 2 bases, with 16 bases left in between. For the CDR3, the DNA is TGTGCCAGCAGCCAATTCCGTCGGCGTTCCACCTACGAGCAGTACTTC. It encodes CASSQFRRRSTYEQYF.

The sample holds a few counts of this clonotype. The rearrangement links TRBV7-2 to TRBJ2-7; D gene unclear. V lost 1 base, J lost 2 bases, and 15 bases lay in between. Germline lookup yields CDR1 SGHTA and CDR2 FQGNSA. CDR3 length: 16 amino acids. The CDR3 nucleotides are TGTGCCAGCAGCTTAGAGGTTAGGGCTGGAGCCTACGAGCAGTACTTC. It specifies CASSLEVRAGAYEQYF.

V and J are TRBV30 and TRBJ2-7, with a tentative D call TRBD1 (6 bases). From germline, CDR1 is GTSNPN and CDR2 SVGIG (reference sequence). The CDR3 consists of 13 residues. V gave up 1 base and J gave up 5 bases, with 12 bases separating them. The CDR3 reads CAWSGGGQDEQYF. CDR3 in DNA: TGTGCCTGGAGTGGTGGGGGCCAGGACGAGCAGTACTTC.

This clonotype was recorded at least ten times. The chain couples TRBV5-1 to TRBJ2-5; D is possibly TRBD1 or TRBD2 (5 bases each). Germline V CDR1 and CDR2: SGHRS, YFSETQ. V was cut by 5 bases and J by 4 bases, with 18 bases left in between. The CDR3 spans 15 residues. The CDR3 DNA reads TGCGCCAGCAGTCCGGACTTCCCCGGGGCAGAGACCCAGTACTTC. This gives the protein CASSPDFPGAETQYF.

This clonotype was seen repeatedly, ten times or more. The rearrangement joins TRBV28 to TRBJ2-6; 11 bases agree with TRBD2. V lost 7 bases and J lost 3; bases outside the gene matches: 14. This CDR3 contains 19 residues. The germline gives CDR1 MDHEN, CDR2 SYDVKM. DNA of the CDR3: TGTGCCAGCACCCGAGGGGGACTAGCGGAATTCTATGGGGCCAACGTCCTGACTTTC. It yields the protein CASTRGGLAEFYGANVLTF.

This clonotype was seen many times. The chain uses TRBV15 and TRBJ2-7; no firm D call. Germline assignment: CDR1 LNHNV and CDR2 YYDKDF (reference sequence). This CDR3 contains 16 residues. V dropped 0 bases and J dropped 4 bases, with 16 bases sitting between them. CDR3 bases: TGTGCCACCAGCAGAGATATAGCTTCGGCGGATTACGAGCAGTACTTC. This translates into CATSRDIASADYEQYF. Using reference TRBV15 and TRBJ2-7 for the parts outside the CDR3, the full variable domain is DAMVIQNPRYQVTQFGKPVTLSCSQTLNHNVMYWYQQKSSQAPKLLFHYYDKDFNNEADTPDNFQSRRPNTSFCFLDIRSPGLGDTAMYLCATSRDIASADYEQYFGPGTRLTVT.

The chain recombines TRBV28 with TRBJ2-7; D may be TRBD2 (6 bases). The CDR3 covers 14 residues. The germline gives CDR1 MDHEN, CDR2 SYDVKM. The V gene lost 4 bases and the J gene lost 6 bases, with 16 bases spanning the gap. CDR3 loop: CASSYFPGLTEQYF. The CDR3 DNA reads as TGTGCCAGCAGTTACTTCCCGGGACTGACCGAGCAGTACTTC.